These 6 T cell receptor beta chains originate from one sample sequenced in a study of T cells of healthy individuals. TCRdb called the 5' RACE reads again in MiXCR, with one record for every CDR3 protein. Among nearly 100,000 distinct CDR3 sequences listed, approximately 16% were seen once. These receptors were taken from a human donor in good health.

This clonotype was picked up a small number of times. The genes are TRBV6-1 and TRBJ1-1, with a possible D match to TRBD1 (6 bases). Germline CDR1 is MNHNS and CDR2 is SASEGT. The CDR3 sequence is 13 residues long. V was trimmed by 8 bases and J by 11 bases, leaving 21 bases between them. CDR3 nucleotides: TGTGCCAGCCACCCTGAGGGGGTCGGAGGGGCTTTCTTT. Translated: CASHPEGVGGAFF.

The DNA of the CDR3 is TGTGCCAGCAGTCACCCTGGGACAGTTAGGTCTGGGGCCAACGTCCTGACTTTC. Translated: CASSHPGTVRSGANVLTF. The chain links TRBV2 to TRBJ2-6, with TRBD1 matching over 7 bases. The ends lost 5 bases at V and 1 base at J; junction bases unmatched: 11. Germline loops: CDR1 SNHLY, CDR2 FYNNEI. The CDR3 is 18 residues long.

This rearrangement joins TRBV10-3 to TRBJ2-4; D is possibly TRBD1 (6 bases). This CDR3 is 12 amino acids long. Looked up from germline, CDR1 is ENHRY and CDR2 is SYGVKD. The V gene lost 3 bases and the J gene lost 9 bases, with 9 bases spanning the gap. CDR3 sequence (DNA): TGTGCCATCAGTGAAGTAGGGGGCATTCAGTACTTC. The encoded protein is CAISEVGGIQYF.

The sample holds a few counts of this clonotype. The V gene is TRBV20-1, the J gene TRBJ2-3; possibly TRBD1 for D (5 bases). This CDR3 is 16 amino acids long. Germline V lookup: CDR1 DFQATT, CDR2 SNEGSKA (reference sequence). The V end lost 3 bases, the J end lost 1 base, and 17 bases lay between the germline ends. The CDR3 DNA is TGCAGTGCTAGTGGAAGGGGCGCTGGGGGCACAGATACGCAGTATTTT. Translation: CSASGRGAGGTDTQYF.

This clonotype was detected ten times or more. This sequence joins TRBV28 and TRBJ2-7, with D perhaps TRBD2 (6 bases). Trimming pared 3 bases from V and 5 bases from J, leaving 8 bases between. Germline CDR1 is MDHEN and CDR2 is SYDVKM. The CDR3 runs to 12 residues. The CDR3 nucleotides are TGTGCCAGCAGTTTGCGGGGTAACGAGCAGTACTTC. It is translated as CASSLRGNEQYF.

This clonotype was seen only a few times. This chain connects TRBV4-1 to TRBJ2-7; 8 bases are shared with TRBD1. The V gene end was trimmed by 2 bases and the J gene end by 4 bases; junction bases not matched to a gene: 7. The germline V gene has CDR1 MGHRA and CDR2 YSYEKL. This CDR3 has 15 amino acids. The CDR3 loop is CASSQPGQGSYEQYF. As DNA, the CDR3 is TGCGCCAGCAGCCAACCCGGACAGGGTTCGTACGAGCAGTACTTC.